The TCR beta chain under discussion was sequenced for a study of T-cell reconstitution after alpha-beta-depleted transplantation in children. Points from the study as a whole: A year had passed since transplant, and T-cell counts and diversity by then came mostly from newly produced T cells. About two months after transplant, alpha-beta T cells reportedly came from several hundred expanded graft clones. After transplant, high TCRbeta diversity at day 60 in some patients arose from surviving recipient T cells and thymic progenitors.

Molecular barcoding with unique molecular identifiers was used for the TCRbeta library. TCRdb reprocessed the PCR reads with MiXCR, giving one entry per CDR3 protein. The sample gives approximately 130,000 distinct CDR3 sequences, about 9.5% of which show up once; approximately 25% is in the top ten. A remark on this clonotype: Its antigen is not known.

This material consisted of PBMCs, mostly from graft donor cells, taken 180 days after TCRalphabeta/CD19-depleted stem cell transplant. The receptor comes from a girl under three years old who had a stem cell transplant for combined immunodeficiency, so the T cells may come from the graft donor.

The CDR3, as DNA: TGTGCCAGCACCTTAGCGGGGGGCGGAGAGACCCAGTACTTC. Protein sequence: CASTLAGGGETQYF. The gene calls are TRBV28 and TRBJ2-5; 10 bases align to TRBD2. From germline, CDR1 is MDHEN and CDR2 SYDVKM. The V segment lost 7 bases and the J segment 4 bases; nucleotides outside the gene matches: 6. The CDR3 runs to 14 residues.